The 31 T cell receptor beta chains given below trace back to one sample, sequenced in a study of cytomegalovirus exposure and HLA in healthy donors. Primers included in the PCR were 60 Vbeta and 13 Jbeta primers. The table came from immunoSEQ multiplex PCR; TCRdb's copy has only in-frame clones and leaves some out. The sample records around 99,000 clones, over 75% being singletons. Material for sequencing was PBMCs. The receptor set was obtained from a man aged 25-40 years in good health and CMV-seronegative.

The V gene is TRBV10-3, the J gene TRBJ2-1; TRBD2 matches 13 bases. J gave up 0 bases and V 2 bases, and 10 bases lay outside the gene matches. Germline-derived CDR1 and CDR2 are ENHRY and SYGVKD. This CDR3 comprises 20 residues. DNA of the CDR3: TGTGCCATCAGTGAGCCGTTAGGGACTAGCGGGGAAAGCTCCTACAATGAGCAGTTCTTC. Translating it yields CAISEPLGTSGESSYNEQFF.

The chain recombines TRBV6-4 with TRBJ2-6; D might be TRBD1 (6 bases). The CDR3 extends over 16 amino acids. V lost 0 bases and J 1 base, leaving 7 bases between the germline ends. CDR1 MRHNA and CDR2 SNTAGT come from the germline V gene. The CDR3 reads CASSDSGASGANVLTF. The CDR3 coding sequence is TGTGCCAGCAGTGACTCGGGGGCTTCTGGGGCCAACGTCCTGACTTTC.

This clone was seen a single time. The chain joins TRBV19 to TRBJ1-2; D remains unclear. V lost 4 bases, J lost 7 bases, and 7 bases lay in between. The CDR3 covers 11 residues. Germline CDR1 and CDR2: LNHDA and SQIVND (reference sequence). CDR3 protein: CASSSGFGYTF. Here the CDR3 DNA reads TGTGCCAGTAGTAGCGGTTTTGGCTACACCTTC.

The rearrangement joins TRBV21-1 to TRBJ2-2; no DNA check was done on the table's D call, TRBD2. TRBV21-1 counts as a pseudogene. CDR3 size: 15 residues. This chain's CDR3 is CASAGADEQTGELFF. The CDR3 DNA reads TGTGCCAGCGCGGGGGCAGATGAACAGACCGGGGAGCTGTTTTTT.

The CDR3 spells CASSVSAQGSYGYTF. The CDR3 DNA is TGTGCCAGCAGCGTCTCGGCACAGGGAAGTTATGGCTACACCTTC. The J gene is TRBJ1-2, the V gene TRBV9; D is possibly TRBD1 (6 bases). V gave up 2 bases and J gave up 5 bases, with 16 bases separating them. Germline assignment: CDR1 SGDLS and CDR2 YYNGEE. The CDR3 sequence is 15 residues long.

Concerning this clone: An end of the junction differs from the germline gene, which may be a read error. The chain is built from TRBV6-1 and TRBJ2-1; the match to TRBD2 covers 10 bases. This CDR3 contains 15 residues. Germline V CDR1 and CDR2: MNHNS, SASEGT. Written as DNA, the CDR3 is TGTGCCAGCAGAGAAGCTAGCGGGAGTAGCAATGAGCAGTTCTTC. It codes for CASREASGSSNEQFF.

The gene calls are TRBV27 and TRBJ2-3, with D tentatively TRBD2 (5 bases). The CDR3 runs 12 residues. Per germline, CDR1 MNHEY and CDR2 SMNVEV (reference sequence). The V end lost 5 bases, the J end lost 7 bases, and 10 bases lay between the germline ends. The CDR3 coding sequence is TGTGCCAGCAGTACACTAGGGAATACGCAGTATTTT. This codes for CASSTLGNTQYF.

The chain combines TRBV14 with TRBJ1-4; 8 bases are a match to TRBD1. CDR3 length: 17 amino acids. V shed 1 base, J shed 8 bases, and the junction held 12 bases outside the gene matches. Germline CDR1 SGHDN, CDR2 FVKESK. Here the CDR3 DNA reads TGTGCCAGCAGCCAAGCGACAGGGGTGGTGTCGATGGAAAAACTGTTTTTT. Residues: CASSQATGVVSMEKLFF.

The chain combines TRBV5-4 with TRBJ2-6; D unresolved. The CDR3 length is 16 residues. Trimming took off 0 bases at V and 4 bases at J, with 11 bases between the two ends. CDR1 and CDR2 (germline): SGHNT, YYREEE (reference sequence). The CDR3 DNA follows: TGTGCCAGCAGCTTGGTAGCCCTCCAGGGGGCCAACGTCCTGACTTTC. Amino acid sequence: CASSLVALQGANVLTF.

V and J are TRBV5-1 and TRBJ1-3, with D possibly TRBD1 on 5 matching bases. V gave up 5 bases and J gave up 2 bases, with 11 bases separating them. The CDR3 extends over 14 amino acids. Germline values: CDR1 SGHRS, CDR2 YFSETQ. CDR3 sequence: CASSQKGAGNTIYF. The CDR3 bases are TGCGCCAGCAGTCAAAAAGGGGCTGGAAACACCATATATTTT.

This sequence joins TRBV7-3 and TRBJ2-1; D perhaps matches TRBD1 (5 bases). Trimming pared 5 bases from V and 6 bases from J, leaving 20 bases between. The germline CDR1 and CDR2 sequences are SGHTA and FQGTGA. CDR3 length: 16 residues. Here the CDR3 DNA reads TGTGCCAGCAGCCCCTCCGGCGGCAGGGTGGCCAATGAGCAGTTCTTC. Amino acid sequence: CASSPSGGRVANEQFF. The full variable domain, its missing parts supplied by reference TRBV7-3 and TRBJ2-1, is GAGVSQTPSNKVTEKGKYVELRCDPISGHTALYWYRQSLGQGPEFLIYFQGTGAADDSGLPNDRFFAVRPEGSVSTLKIQRTERGDSAVYLCASSPSGGRVANEQFFGPGTRLTVL.

V is TRBV29-1 and J is TRBJ2-3; 7 nucleotides agree with TRBD2. This CDR3 spans 14 amino acids. In germline, CDR1 is SQVTM, CDR2 ANQGSEA. The J segment lost 6 bases and the V segment lost 6 bases, leaving 12 bases of the junction unmatched. In DNA form, the CDR3 reads TGCAGCGTGGGGGACTACCTGACCCCGGATACGCAGTATTTT. Translating gives CSVGDYLTPDTQYF.

The gene calls are TRBV15 and TRBJ2-1; the D gene is possibly TRBD2 (5 bases). V lost 3 bases, J lost 3 bases, and 12 bases lay in between. Germline loops: CDR1 LNHNV, CDR2 YYDKDF (reference sequence). The CDR3 is 15 residues long. The CDR3 DNA follows: TGTGCCACCAGCAGCCGGGTCGGGGACTACAATGAGCAGTTCTTC. It specifies CATSSRVGDYNEQFF.

The chain joins TRBV9 to TRBJ2-1, with D perhaps TRBD2 (6 bases). The CDR3 runs to 16 residues. V lost 0 bases to trimming and J lost 4 bases, with 14 bases between them. In germline, CDR1 is SGDLS, CDR2 YYNGEE. DNA of the CDR3: TGTGCCAGCAGCGTAGGGACGGGAGTGAGTTACAATGAGCAGTTCTTC. This gives the protein CASSVGTGVSYNEQFF.

This rearrangement joins TRBV30 to TRBJ2-5; 8 bases fit TRBD2. Trimming cost V 1 base and J 5 bases; bases outside gene matches: 9. This CDR3 comprises 15 residues. CDR1 GTSNPN and CDR2 SVGIG come from the germline V gene (reference sequence). CDR3 in DNA: TGTGCCTGGAGTGAGCTAGCGGGCTGGGGGGAGACCCAGTACTTC. Residues: CAWSELAGWGETQYF.

V usage is TRBV2 and J usage is TRBJ1-5, with a tentative D call TRBD1 (5 bases). This CDR3 contains 14 residues. Germline assignment: CDR1 SNHLY and CDR2 FYNNEI. The ends were cut back, 6 bases at V and 5 bases at J, with 14 bases in the middle. This CDR3 reads CASRDSRDYQPQHF. The DNA for the CDR3 is TGTGCCAGCAGGGATTCCCGGGACTATCAGCCCCAGCATTTT.

This clone was seen more than once but under ten times. The chain is built from TRBV11-2 and TRBJ1-2; 11 nucleotides agree with TRBD1. This CDR3 spans 13 amino acids. Trimming cost V 5 bases and J 8 bases; bases outside gene matches: 4. From germline, CDR1 is SGHAT and CDR2 FQNNGV. The CDR3 region is CASSQDRGHGYTF. CDR3 coding DNA: TGTGCCAGCAGCCAGGACAGGGGGCACGGCTACACCTTC.

This chain links TRBV5-5 with TRBJ2-5; 11 bases line up with TRBD2. The CDR3 is made up of 16 amino acids. CDR1 and CDR2 (germline): SGHKS, YYEKEE (reference sequence). V gave up 3 bases and J gave up 1 base; unmatched junction bases: 5. The CDR3 is CASSSVAGGGQETQYF. The CDR3 DNA is TGTGCCAGCAGCTCCGTAGCGGGGGGGGGCCAAGAGACCCAGTACTTC.

J is TRBJ1-2 and V is TRBV20-1; possibly TRBD1 for D (5 bases). CDR1 DFQATT and CDR2 SNEGSKA come from the germline V gene (reference sequence). V gave up 6 bases and J gave up 7 bases, with 9 bases separating them. The CDR3 has 10 amino acids. The CDR3 nucleotides are TGCAGTGCCCCGGGGGGTGGCTACACCTTC. Its translation is CSAPGGGYTF.

The CDR3 loop is CASSQNLRTSGDNEQFF. CDR3 nucleotide sequence: TGCGCCAGCAGCCAAAACCTTCGGACTAGCGGGGACAATGAGCAGTTCTTC. This chain connects TRBV4-1 to TRBJ2-1; 12 bases agree with TRBD2. V trimming: 2 bases; J trimming: 5 bases; junction bases outside the gene matches: 7. Germline CDR1 MGHRA, CDR2 YSYEKL. This CDR3 is 17 amino acids long.

The V gene is TRBV27, the J gene TRBJ2-1, with 7 bases fitting TRBD1. There are 11 residues in the CDR3. Germline CDR1 MNHEY, CDR2 SMNVEV (reference sequence). Losses at the gene ends were 6 bases for V and 7 bases for J; bases not matched to a gene: 0. This CDR3 reads CASRQGNEQFF. The CDR3, as DNA: TGTGCCAGCAGACAGGGGAATGAGCAGTTCTTC.

The chain recombines TRBV7-8 with TRBJ1-6; D uncertain. The CDR3 has 12 amino acids. Germline CDR1 is SGHVS and CDR2 is FQNEAQ. V was clipped by 5 bases and J by 12 bases, with 11 bases between them. CDR3 loop: CASSPRLGPLHF. The CDR3 DNA reads TGTGCCAGCAGCCCTCGTCTAGGACCCCTCCACTTT. Together with reference TRBV7-8 and TRBJ1-6, the CDR3 gives the full variable domain: GAGVSQSPRYKVAKRGQDVALRCDPISGHVSLFWYQQALGQGPEFLTYFQNEAQLDKSGLPSDRFFAERPEGSVSTLKIQRTQQEDSAVYLCASSPRLGPLHFGNGTRLTVT.

V is TRBV7-9 and J is TRBJ1-1; 9 bases match TRBD1. With 3 bases clipped from V and 4 bases from J, the junction kept 9 bases outside the gene matches. Germline V lookup: CDR1 SEHNR, CDR2 FQNEAQ (reference sequence). The CDR3 is 16 residues long. Here the CDR3 reads CASSLTGTGFGTEAFF. The CDR3 DNA follows: TGTGCCAGCAGCTTGACCGGGACAGGGTTTGGCACTGAAGCTTTCTTT.

V and J are TRBV7-9 and TRBJ1-1; 11 bases map to TRBD1. CDR1 is SEHNR, CDR2 FQNEAQ, per germline (reference sequence). V lost 5 bases to trimming and J lost 5 bases; unmatched junction nucleotides: 7. The CDR3 sequence is 15 residues long. This CDR3 is CASSEDRGPRTEAFF. The CDR3 bases are TGTGCCAGCAGCGAGGACAGGGGGCCTCGGACTGAAGCTTTCTTT. The entire variable domain, with the rest obtained from reference TRBV7-9 and TRBJ1-1, is as follows: DTGVSQNPRHKITKRGQNVTFRCDPISEHNRLYWYRQTLGQGPEFLTYFQNEAQLEKSRLLSDRFSAERPKGSFSTLEIQRTEQGDSAMYLCASSEDRGPRTEAFFGQGTRLTVV.

The chain carries TRBV6-5 and TRBJ2-7; possibly TRBD2 for D (6 bases). The V and J ends lost 0 bases and 5 bases respectively, with 11 bases between them. CDR1 is MNHEY and CDR2 is SVGAGI in the germline V gene. The CDR3 is made up of 14 amino acids. For the CDR3, the DNA is TGTGCCAGCAGTTACTCTCCAGGGAGGAACGAGCAGTACTTC. It translates to CASSYSPGRNEQYF.

Notes on this clone: The junction differs from germline at one of its ends, possibly a read error. The rearrangement uses TRBV7-7 and TRBJ2-1; TRBD2 matches at 13 bases. This CDR3 is built from 16 residues. Germline CDR1 is SSHAT and CDR2 is FNYEAQ (reference sequence). The CDR3 DNA reads as TGTGCTAGCAGCGCCCGACTAGCGGGAGGCCCGGGGGAGCAGTTCTTC. Its protein is CASSARLAGGPGEQFF.

This chain links TRBV7-3 with TRBJ2-1, with D perhaps TRBD2 (5 bases). Germline loops: CDR1 SGHTA, CDR2 FQGTGA. The CDR3 is made up of 14 amino acids. Trimming shortened V by 2 bases and J by 6 bases, and 11 bases separated the two germline ends. CDR3 region: CASSLGSTSNEQFF. CDR3 sequence (DNA): TGTGCCAGCAGCTTAGGATCAACTAGCAATGAGCAGTTCTTC.

The genes are TRBV29-1 and TRBJ1-2; maybe TRBD1 (5 bases). Trimming pared 0 bases from V and 2 bases from J, leaving 10 bases between. The CDR3 covers 14 residues. The V gene's germline CDR1 is SQVTM and CDR2 ANQGSEA. The CDR3 sequence is CSVEDQGANYGYTF. CDR3 DNA: TGCAGCGTTGAAGATCAAGGGGCGAACTATGGCTACACCTTC.

The chain employs TRBV7-2 and TRBJ1-2; a possible D gene is TRBD1 (5 bases). The CDR3 contains 14 residues. The germline V gene encodes CDR1 SGHTA and CDR2 FQGNSA. Trimming removed 5 bases at V and 2 bases at J, with 12 bases between. CDR3 in amino acids: CASSLPAGNYGYTF. As DNA, the CDR3 is TGTGCCAGCAGCCTACCGGCAGGGAACTATGGCTACACCTTC. The variable domain in full, completed from reference TRBV7-2 and TRBJ1-2, reads GAGVSQSPSNKVTEKGKDVELRCDPISGHTALYWYRQSLGQGLEFLIYFQGNSAPDKSGLPSDRFSAERTGGSVSTLTIQRTQQEDSAVYLCASSLPAGNYGYTFGSGTRLTVV.

V is TRBV2 and J is TRBJ1-4; TRBD1 might be the D (5 bases). CDR3 size: 15 residues. From germline, CDR1 is SNHLY and CDR2 FYNNEI. V was cut by 7 bases and J by 0 bases, with 12 bases left in between. The chain's CDR3 is CASKRQPTTNEKLFF. The DNA for the CDR3 is TGTGCCAGCAAGAGACAGCCCACAACTAATGAAAAACTGTTTTTT.

This clone occurred once. The gene calls are TRBV6-4 and TRBJ2-1, with 7 nucleotides matching TRBD1. The germline gives CDR1 MRHNA, CDR2 SNTAGT. This CDR3 contains 15 residues. V lost 2 bases, J lost 2 bases, and 3 bases stayed unmatched. The CDR3 DNA reads TGTGCCAGCAGTGACGGGGACAGTACCTACAATGAGCAGTTCTTC. As protein: CASSDGDSTYNEQFF.